The entry below gives a single TCR beta chain sequence along with its context. Its antigen is still unknown. This specimen comes from a study of beta chain features in type 1 diabetes. Trimming stripped 5 bases from V and 5 bases from J, with 18 bases between. The CDR3 runs to 15 residues. CDR1 is LNHNV, CDR2 YYDKDF, per germline (reference sequence). Since all of the isolated RNA was reverse transcribed, expressed TCRB transcripts were what got sequenced. TCRdb's table, derived via immunoSEQ multiplex PCR, lists solely in-frame clones and lacks some. Of 680,000 or so clones detected, 10% to 15% appear once; the ten largest clones hold around 0.022%. Overall study findings and caveats: All four CD4+ subsets from Type 1 diabetes patients carried moderately but significantly shorter TCRB CDR3s. The naive, central memory and Treg TCRB repertoires looked more alike in patients than they did in healthy donors.

The clonotype was recovered from a man between 18 and 29 years old with type 1 diabetes. The specimen was naive CD4+ T cells from blood. The chain employs TRBV15 and TRBJ2-5; possibly TRBD2 for D (6 bases). The DNA for the CDR3 is TGTGCCACCAGCTCCCGTACGGGGGTTTGGGAGACCCAGTACTTC. As protein: CATSSRTGVWETQYF.